A selection of T cell receptor beta chains follows, all from one sample in a study of beta chain features in type 1 diabetes. TCRdb keeps only in-frame clones here, not all; method: immunoSEQ multiplex PCR. The data contain some 150,000 clones, more than 9% of them seen just once; the ten biggest clones take up under 1.5%. Sequences were obtained from naive CD4+ T cells from blood. These TCRs come from a man between 18 and 35 years old in good health. Both conserved end residues are part of each CDR3. The D gene is left open where the match is weak. Clone size appears in some rows only: once, few, many, or a class for an expanded clone.

d_gene | j_gene | v_gene | abundance | CDR3aa | CDR3nt
NA | TRBJ2-2 | TRBV28 | few | CASNPRGQANTGELFF | TGTGCCAGCAACCCAAGAGGGCAGGCAAACACCGGGGAGCTGTTTTTT
TRBD1 | TRBJ1-3 | TRBV6-5 | NA | CATADRGRENTIYF | TGTGCCACCGCAGACAGGGGGAGAGAAAACACCATATATTTT
TRBD1 | TRBJ1-4 | TRBV19 | few | CASTRRDSWEKLFF | TGTGCCAGTACGAGGAGGGACAGTTGGGAAAAACTGTTTTTT
TRBD1 | TRBJ1-4 | TRBV4-2 | few | CASSPGQGDEKLFF | TGTGCCAGCAGCCCGGGACAGGGGGATGAAAAACTGTTTTTT
NA | TRBJ1-4 | TRBV9 | few | CASSVGRGSGREKLFF | TGTGCCAGCAGCGTCGGCAGGGGATCGGGTAGAGAAAAACTGTTTTTT
NA | TRBJ1-1 | TRBV29-1 | few | CSAKGSGGTEAFF | TGCAGCGCGAAAGGCAGCGGTGGCACTGAAGCTTTCTTT
NA | TRBJ1-2 | TRBV5-6 | few | CASSFRGGYTF | TGTGCCAGCAGCTTCCGGGGAGGCTACACCTTC
TRBD2 | TRBJ2-3 | TRBV7-3 | few | CASSYDGGGPDTQYF | TGTGCCAGCAGCTACGACGGGGGGGGTCCAGATACGCAGTATTTT
NA | TRBJ2-7 | TRBV7-3 | many | CASSLGPSDEQYF | TGTGCCAGCAGCCTGGGGCCGTCCGACGAGCAGTACTTC
NA | TRBJ1-4 | TRBV5-1 | NA | CASSTGGNEKLFF | TGCGCCAGCAGCACGGGGGGTAATGAAAAACTGTTTTTT
TRBD2 | TRBJ2-1 | TRBV29-1 | NA | CSVIAGGLGEQFF | TGCAGCGTTATAGCGGGGGGGCTTGGTGAGCAGTTCTTC
TRBD1 | TRBJ1-2 | TRBV6-5 | NA | CASSYSLDRGYGYTF | TGTGCCAGCAGTTACTCGCTGGACAGGGGCTATGGCTACACCTTC
NA | TRBJ2-3 | TRBV7-2 | few | CASSPRWTERPTDTQYF | TGTGCCAGCAGCCCCCGCTGGACGGAGCGGCCCACAGATACGCAGTATTTT